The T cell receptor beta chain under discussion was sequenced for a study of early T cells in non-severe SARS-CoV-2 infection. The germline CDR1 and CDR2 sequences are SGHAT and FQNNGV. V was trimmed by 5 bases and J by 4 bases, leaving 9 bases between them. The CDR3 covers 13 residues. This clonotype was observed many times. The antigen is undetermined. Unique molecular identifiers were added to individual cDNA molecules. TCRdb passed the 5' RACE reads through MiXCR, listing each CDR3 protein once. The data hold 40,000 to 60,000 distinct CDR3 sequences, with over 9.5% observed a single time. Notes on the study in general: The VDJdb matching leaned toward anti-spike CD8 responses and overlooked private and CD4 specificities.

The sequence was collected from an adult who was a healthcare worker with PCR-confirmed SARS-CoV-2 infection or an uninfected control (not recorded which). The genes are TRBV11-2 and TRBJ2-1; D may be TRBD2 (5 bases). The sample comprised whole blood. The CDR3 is CASSLGLYNEQFF. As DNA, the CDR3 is TGTGCCAGCAGCCTAGGACTGTACAATGAGCAGTTCTTC.